This TCR beta chain emerged from a study of human T cells and chemical hapten exposure. Study summary: A 2 cm by 2 cm inner upper arm patch received 2% DPC for sensitization.

As to time point: pre-sensitization, week 0. Indicated treatment: therapeutic diphenylcyclopropenone sensitization with weekly scalp DPC. Unfractionated whole blood was the source from which total RNA was extracted. The study, taken as a whole, reports: Among expanded TCRs, significantly more large CDR3 similarity clusters formed than among controls. Donors' alopecia may make their immune response differ from healthy people's.

V trimming: 3 bases; J trimming: 5 bases; junction bases outside the gene matches: 5. CDR3 length equals 14 residues. CDR1 is KGHSH and CDR2 is LQKENI in the germline V gene. One entry per CDR3 protein, called by TCRdb with MiXCR from the RACE reads. Of 300,000 to 400,000 distinct CDR3 sequences detected, 5.1% appear once; the ten largest clones hold just over 2.5%. This clonotype was detected only a few times. The antigen is not known. This specimen consisted of whole blood, obtained in connection with sensitization to the hapten diphenylcyclopropenone (DPC). The TCR originated in a woman aged 45-65 years with alopecia areata. Some clones in this sample may be carry-over from other donors' samples. The rearrangement joins TRBV18 to TRBJ1-1; 8 bases fit TRBD1. Here the CDR3 DNA reads TGTGCCAGCTCACCCTCAGGGGGCTGGACTGAAGCTTTCTTT. Its protein is CASSPSGGWTEAFF. Full variable domain (outside the CDR3, taken from reference TRBV18 and TRBJ1-1): NAGVMQNPRHLVRRRGQEARLRCSPMKGHSHVYWYRQLPEEGLKFMVYLQKENIIDESGMPKERFSAEFPKEGPSILRIQQVVRGDSAAYFCASSPSGGWTEAFFGQGTRLTVV.